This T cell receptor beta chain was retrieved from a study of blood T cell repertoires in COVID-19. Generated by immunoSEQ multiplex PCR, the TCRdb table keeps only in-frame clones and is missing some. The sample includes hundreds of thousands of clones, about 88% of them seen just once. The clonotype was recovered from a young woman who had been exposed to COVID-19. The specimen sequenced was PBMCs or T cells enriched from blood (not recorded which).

Here the CDR3 DNA reads TGCGCCAGCAGCCAGGAACTAGGGCTAGCGGGGGGCCTACCCTACGAGCAGTACTTC. Translated: CASSQELGLAGGLPYEQYF. The V gene is TRBV4-3, the J gene TRBJ2-7, with 11 bases lining up with TRBD2. Germline-derived CDR1 and CDR2 are LGHNA and YSLEER. This CDR3 spans 19 amino acids. J gave up 2 bases and V 3 bases, and 15 bases lay outside the gene matches.